The clone carrying this T cell receptor beta chain came up many times. Its antigen is undetermined. TCRdb reprocessed the multiplex PCR reads via MiXCR and lists one record per CDR3 protein. The sample lists 130,000 or so distinct CDR3 sequences; about a fifth were seen once. These data are taken from a study of breast tumors, draining lymph nodes, adjacent tissues. Study results and caveats: Findings are consistent with lymph node origin and intratumoral expansion of most tumor T cells. Tumors had less TCR diversity than lymph nodes, more than nontumor tissue.

Axillary draining lymph nodes of breast cancer patients supplied the node samples. Source material: axillary lymph node tissue. This sequence originates from a female donor with breast cancer. Some clones in this sample may be carry-over from other donors' samples.

The CDR3 bases are TGTGCCACCAGTGATTTCGGGGATCAGCCCCAGCATTTT. Its translation: CATSDFGDQPQHF. The gene calls are TRBV24-1 and TRBJ1-5; D ambiguous. Germline V gives CDR1 KGHDR, CDR2 SFDVKD. Between the trimmed V and J ends, which lost 1 base and 5 bases, there was a span of 5 bases. The CDR3 sequence is 13 residues long.